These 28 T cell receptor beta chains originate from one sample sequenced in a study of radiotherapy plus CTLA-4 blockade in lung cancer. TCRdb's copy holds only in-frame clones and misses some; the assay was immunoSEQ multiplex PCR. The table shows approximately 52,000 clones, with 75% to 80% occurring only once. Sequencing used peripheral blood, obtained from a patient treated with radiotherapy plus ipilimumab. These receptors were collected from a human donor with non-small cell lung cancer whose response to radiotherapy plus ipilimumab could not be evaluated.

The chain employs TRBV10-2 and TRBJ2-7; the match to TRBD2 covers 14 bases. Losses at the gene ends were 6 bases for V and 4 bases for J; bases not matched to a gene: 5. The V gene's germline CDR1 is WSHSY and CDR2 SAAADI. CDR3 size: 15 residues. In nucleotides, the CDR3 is TGCGCCAGCAGAGGACTAGCGGGAGGTGTATACGAGCAGTACTTC. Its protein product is CASRGLAGGVYEQYF.

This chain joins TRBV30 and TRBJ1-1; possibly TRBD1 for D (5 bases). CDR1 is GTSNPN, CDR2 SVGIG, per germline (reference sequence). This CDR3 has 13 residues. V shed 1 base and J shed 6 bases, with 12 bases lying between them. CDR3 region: CAWSEKWGPEAFF. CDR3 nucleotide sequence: TGTGCCTGGAGTGAGAAGTGGGGCCCTGAAGCTTTCTTT.

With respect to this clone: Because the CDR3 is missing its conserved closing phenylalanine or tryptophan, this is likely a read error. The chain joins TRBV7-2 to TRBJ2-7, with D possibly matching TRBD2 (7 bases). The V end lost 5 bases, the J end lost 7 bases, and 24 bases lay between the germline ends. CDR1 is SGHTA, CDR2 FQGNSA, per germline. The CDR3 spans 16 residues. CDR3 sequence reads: CASSPAGGTKRREQYL. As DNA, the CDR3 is TGTGCCAGCAGCCCAGCCGGGGGGACAAAAAGGAGGGAGCAGTACCTC.

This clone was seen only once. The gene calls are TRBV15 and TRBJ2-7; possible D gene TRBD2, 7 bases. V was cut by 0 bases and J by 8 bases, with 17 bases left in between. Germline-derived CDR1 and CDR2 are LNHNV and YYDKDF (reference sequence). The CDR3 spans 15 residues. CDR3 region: CATSRDWEGGRKQYF. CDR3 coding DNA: TGTGCCACCAGCAGAGATTGGGAGGGGGGTCGGAAGCAGTACTTC.

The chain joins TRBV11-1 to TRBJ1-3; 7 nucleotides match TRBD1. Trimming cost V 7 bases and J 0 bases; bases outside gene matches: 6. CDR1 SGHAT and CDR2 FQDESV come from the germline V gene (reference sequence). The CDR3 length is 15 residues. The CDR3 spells CASTRDRSSGNTIYF. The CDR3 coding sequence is TGTGCCAGCACCCGGGACAGATCCTCTGGAAACACCATATATTTT.

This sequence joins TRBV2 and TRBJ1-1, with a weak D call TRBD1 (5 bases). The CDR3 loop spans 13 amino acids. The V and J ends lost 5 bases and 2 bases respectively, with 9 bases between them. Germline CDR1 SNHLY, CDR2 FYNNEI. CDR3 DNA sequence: TGTGCCAGCAGTTTGTGGGGCAACACTGAAGCTTTCTTT. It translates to CASSLWGNTEAFF.

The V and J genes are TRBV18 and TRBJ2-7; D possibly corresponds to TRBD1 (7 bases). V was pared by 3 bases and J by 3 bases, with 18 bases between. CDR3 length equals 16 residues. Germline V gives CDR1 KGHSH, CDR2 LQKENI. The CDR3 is CASSPSGSAGGYEQYF. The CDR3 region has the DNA TGTGCCAGCTCACCTAGCGGTTCGGCAGGGGGCTACGAGCAGTACTTC. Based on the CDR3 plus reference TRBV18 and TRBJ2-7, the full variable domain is NAGVMQNPRHLVRRRGQEARLRCSPMKGHSHVYWYRQLPEEGLKFMVYLQKENIIDESGMPKERFSAEFPKEGPSILRIQQVVRGDSAAYFCASSPSGSAGGYEQYFGPGTRLTVT.

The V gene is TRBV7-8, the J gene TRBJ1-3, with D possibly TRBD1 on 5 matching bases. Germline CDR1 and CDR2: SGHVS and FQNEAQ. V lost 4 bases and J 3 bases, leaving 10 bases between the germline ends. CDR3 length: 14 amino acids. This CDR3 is CASSWRGSGNTIYF. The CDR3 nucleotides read TGTGCCAGCAGCTGGAGGGGAAGTGGAAACACCATATATTTT.

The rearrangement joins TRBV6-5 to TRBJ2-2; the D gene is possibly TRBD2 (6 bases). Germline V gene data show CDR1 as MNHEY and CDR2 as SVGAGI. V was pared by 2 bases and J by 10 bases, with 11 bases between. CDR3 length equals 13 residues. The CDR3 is CASSYPGLQELFF. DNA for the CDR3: TGTGCCAGCAGTTACCCGGGACTGCAGGAGCTGTTTTTT.

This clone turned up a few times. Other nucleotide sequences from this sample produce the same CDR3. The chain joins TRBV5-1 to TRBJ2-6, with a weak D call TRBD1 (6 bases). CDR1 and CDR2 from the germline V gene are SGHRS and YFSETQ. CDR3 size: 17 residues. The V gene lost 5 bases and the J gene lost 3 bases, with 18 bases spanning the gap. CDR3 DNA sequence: TGCGCCAGCAGGAAAGAACCAGGGGTTAGTGGGGCCAACGTCCTGACTTTC. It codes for CASRKEPGVSGANVLTF. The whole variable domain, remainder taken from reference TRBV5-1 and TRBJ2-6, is KAGVTQTPRYLIKTRGQQVTLSCSPISGHRSVSWYQQTPGQGLQFLFEYFSETQRNKGNFPGRFSGRQFSNSRSEMNVSTLELGDSALYLCASRKEPGVSGANVLTFGAGSRLTVL.

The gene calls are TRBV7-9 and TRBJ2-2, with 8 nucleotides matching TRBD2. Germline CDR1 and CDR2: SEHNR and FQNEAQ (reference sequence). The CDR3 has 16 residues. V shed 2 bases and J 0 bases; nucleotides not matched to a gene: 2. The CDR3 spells CASSLPGLANTGELFF. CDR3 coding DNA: TGTGCCAGCAGCTTACCGGGACTAGCGAACACCGGGGAGCTGTTTTTT. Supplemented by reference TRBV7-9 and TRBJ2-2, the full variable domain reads DTGVSQNPRHKITKRGQNVTFRCDPISEHNRLYWYRQTLGQGPEFLTYFQNEAQLEKSRLLSDRFSAERPKGSFSTLEIQRTEQGDSAMYLCASSLPGLANTGELFFGEGSRLTVL.

CDR3 protein: CASSPGQSQETQYF. In nucleotides, the CDR3 is TGTGCCAGCTCACCAGGGCAGAGCCAAGAGACCCAGTACTTC. This chain links TRBV18 with TRBJ2-5; D is undetermined. The germline gives CDR1 KGHSH, CDR2 LQKENI. Trimming cost V 2 bases and J 1 base, with 8 bases left between them. This CDR3 comprises 14 residues.

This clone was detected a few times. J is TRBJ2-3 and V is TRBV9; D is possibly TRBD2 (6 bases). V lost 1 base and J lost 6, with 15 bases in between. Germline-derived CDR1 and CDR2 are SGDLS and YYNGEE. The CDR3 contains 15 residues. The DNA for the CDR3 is TGTGCCAGCAGCGTATTTGGGGAGGCCGGTGATACGCAGTATTTT. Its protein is CASSVFGEAGDTQYF.

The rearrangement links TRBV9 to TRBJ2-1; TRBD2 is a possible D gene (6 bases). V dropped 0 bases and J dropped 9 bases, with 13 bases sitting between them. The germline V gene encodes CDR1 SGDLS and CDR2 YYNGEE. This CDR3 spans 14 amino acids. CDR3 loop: CASSVVLAQGEQFF. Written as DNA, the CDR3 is TGTGCCAGCAGCGTAGTACTAGCCCAGGGTGAGCAGTTCTTC.

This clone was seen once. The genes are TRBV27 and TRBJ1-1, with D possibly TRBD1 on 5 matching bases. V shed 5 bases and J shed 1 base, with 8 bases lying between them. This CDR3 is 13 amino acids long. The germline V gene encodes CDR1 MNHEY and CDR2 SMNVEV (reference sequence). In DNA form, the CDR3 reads TGTGCCAGCAGTCTCAGGGAGAACACTGAAGCTTTCTTT. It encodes CASSLRENTEAFF.

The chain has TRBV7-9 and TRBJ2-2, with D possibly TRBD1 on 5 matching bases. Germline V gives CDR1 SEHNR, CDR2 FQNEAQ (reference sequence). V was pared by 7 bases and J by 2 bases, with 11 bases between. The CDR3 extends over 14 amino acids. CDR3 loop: CASIDSTNTGELFF. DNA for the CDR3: TGTGCCAGCATCGACAGCACTAACACCGGGGAGCTGTTTTTT.

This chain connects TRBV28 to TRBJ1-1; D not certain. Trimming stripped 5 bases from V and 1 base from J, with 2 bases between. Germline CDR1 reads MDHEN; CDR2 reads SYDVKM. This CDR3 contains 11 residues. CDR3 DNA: TGTGCCAGCAGTCGGAACACTGAAGCTTTCTTT. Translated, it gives CASSRNTEAFF.

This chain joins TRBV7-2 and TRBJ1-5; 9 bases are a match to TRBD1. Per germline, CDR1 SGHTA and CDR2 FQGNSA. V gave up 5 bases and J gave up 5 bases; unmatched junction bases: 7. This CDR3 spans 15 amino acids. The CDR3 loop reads CASSQGQGSYQPQHF. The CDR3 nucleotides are TGTGCCAGCAGCCAAGGACAGGGGTCCTATCAGCCCCAGCATTTT.

The CDR3: CASSLGVSRTSRYEQYF. The CDR3 DNA is TGTGCCAGCAGCTTAGGAGTTTCTAGAACCTCCCGCTACGAGCAGTACTTC. The V and J genes are TRBV7-2 and TRBJ2-7; D remains unclear. Germline CDR1 is SGHTA and CDR2 is FQGNSA. The CDR3 sequence is 17 residues long. The ends were cut back, 1 base at V and 3 bases at J, with 19 bases in the middle. The full variable domain, its missing parts supplied by reference TRBV7-2 and TRBJ2-7, is GAGVSQSPSNKVTEKGKDVELRCDPISGHTALYWYRQSLGQGLEFLIYFQGNSAPDKSGLPSDRFSAERTGGSVSTLTIQRTQQEDSAVYLCASSLGVSRTSRYEQYFGPGTRLTVT.

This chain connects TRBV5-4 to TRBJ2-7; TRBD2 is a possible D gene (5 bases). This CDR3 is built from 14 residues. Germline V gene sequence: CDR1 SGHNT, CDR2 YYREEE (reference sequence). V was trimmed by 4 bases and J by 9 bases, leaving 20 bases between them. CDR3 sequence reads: CASSLTGGAVGQYF. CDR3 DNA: TGTGCCAGCAGCCTAACGGGTGGAGCGGTCGGGCAGTACTTC.

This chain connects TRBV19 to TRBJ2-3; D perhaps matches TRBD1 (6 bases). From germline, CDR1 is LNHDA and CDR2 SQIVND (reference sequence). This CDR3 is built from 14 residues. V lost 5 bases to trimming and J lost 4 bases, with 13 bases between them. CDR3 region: CASSLRDNSDTQYF. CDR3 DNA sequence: TGTGCCAGTAGTCTCCGGGACAACTCAGATACGCAGTATTTT.

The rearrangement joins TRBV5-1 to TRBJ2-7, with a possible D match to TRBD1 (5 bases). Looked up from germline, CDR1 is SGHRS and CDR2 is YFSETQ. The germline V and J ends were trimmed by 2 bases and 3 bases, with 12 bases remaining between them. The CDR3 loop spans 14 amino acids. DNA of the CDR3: TGCGCCAGCAGCTTCCAGGGTACAGGCTACGAGCAGTACTTC. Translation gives CASSFQGTGYEQYF.

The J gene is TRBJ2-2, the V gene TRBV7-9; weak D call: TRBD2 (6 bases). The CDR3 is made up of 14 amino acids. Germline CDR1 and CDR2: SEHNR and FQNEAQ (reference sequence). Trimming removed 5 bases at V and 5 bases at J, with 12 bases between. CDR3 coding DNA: TGTGCCAGCAGCCCGGGACTTTCAACCGGGGAGCTGTTTTTT. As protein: CASSPGLSTGELFF.

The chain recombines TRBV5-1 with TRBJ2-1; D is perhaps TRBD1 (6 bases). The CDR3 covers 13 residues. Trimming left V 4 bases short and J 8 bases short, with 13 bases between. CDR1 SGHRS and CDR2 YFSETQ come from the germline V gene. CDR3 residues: CASSPPRGHEQFF. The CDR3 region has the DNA TGCGCCAGCAGCCCACCCAGGGGTCATGAGCAGTTCTTC.

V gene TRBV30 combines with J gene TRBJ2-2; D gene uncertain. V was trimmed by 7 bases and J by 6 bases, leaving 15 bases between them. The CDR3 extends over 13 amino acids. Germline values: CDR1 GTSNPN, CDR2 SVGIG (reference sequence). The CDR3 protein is CASGYSPPGELFF. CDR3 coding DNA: TGTGCCTCCGGCTATAGCCCCCCCGGGGAGCTGTTTTTT.

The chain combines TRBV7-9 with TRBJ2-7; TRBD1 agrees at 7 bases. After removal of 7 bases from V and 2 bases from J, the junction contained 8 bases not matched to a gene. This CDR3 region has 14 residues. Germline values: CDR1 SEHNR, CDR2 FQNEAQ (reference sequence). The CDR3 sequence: CASNNRGSTYEQYF. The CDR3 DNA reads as TGTGCCAGCAACAACAGGGGATCTACCTACGAGCAGTACTTC.

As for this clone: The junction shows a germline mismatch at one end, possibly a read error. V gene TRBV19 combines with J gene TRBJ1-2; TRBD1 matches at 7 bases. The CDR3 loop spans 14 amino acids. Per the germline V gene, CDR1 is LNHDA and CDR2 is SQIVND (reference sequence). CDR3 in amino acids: CASSLEGTVRAYTF. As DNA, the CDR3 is TGTGCCAGTAGTCTAGAAGGGACAGTCCGAGCCTACACCTTC.

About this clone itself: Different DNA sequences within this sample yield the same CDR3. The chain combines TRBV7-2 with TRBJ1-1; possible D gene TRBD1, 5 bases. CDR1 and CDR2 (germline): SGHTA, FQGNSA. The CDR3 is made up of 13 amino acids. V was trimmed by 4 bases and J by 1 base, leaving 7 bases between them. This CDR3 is CASSSGQNTEAFF. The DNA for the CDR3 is TGTGCCAGCAGCTCTGGACAGAACACTGAAGCTTTCTTT.